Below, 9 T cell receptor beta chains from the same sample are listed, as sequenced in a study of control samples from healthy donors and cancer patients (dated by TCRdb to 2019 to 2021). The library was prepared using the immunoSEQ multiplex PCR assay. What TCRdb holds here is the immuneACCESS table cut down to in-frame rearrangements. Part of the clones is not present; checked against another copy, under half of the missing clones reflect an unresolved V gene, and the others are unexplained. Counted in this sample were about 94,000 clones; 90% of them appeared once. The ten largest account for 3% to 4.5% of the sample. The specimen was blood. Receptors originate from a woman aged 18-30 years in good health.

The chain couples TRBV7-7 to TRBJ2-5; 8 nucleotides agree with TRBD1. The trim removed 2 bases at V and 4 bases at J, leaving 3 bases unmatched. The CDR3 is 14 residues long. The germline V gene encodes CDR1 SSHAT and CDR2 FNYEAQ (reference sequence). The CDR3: CASSLTRGLETQYF. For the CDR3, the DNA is TGTGCCAGCAGCTTAACCAGGGGGCTAGAGACCCAGTACTTC.

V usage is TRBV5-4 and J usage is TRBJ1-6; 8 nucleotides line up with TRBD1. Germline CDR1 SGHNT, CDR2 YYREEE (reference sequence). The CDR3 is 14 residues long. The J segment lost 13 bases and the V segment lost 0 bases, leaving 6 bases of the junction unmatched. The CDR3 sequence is CASSLETGVQPLHF. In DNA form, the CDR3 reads TGTGCCAGCAGCTTGGAGACAGGGGTTCAGCCCCTCCACTTT.

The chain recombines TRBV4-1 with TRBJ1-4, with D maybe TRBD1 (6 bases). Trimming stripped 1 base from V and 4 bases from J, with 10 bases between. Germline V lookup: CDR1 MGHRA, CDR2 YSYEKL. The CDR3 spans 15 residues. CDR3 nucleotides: TGCGCCAGCAGCCAAGGTTGGACAGATAATGAAAAACTGTTTTTT. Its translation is CASSQGWTDNEKLFF.

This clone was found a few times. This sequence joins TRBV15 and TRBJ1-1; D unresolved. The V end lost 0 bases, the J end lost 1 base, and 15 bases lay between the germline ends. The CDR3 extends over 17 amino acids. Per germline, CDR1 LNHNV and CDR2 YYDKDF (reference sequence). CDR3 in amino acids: CATSREVEAAWNTEAFF. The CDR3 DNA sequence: TGTGCCACCAGCAGAGAAGTAGAAGCGGCGTGGAACACTGAAGCTTTCTTT.

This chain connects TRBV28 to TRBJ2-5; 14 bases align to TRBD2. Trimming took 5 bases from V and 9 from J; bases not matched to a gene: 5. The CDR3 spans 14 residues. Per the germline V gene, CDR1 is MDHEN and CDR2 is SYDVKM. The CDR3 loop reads CASSATSGGAAQYF. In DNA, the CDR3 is TGTGCCAGCAGTGCGACTAGCGGGGGGGCGGCCCAGTACTTC.

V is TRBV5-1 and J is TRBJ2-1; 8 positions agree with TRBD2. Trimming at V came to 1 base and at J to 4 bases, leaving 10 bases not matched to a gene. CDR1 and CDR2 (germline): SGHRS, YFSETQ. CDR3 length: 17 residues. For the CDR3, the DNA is TGCGCCAGCAGCTTGCATGCTAGCGGGTTCGAATACAATGAGCAGTTCTTC. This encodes CASSLHASGFEYNEQFF.

CDR3 coding DNA: TGTGCCAGCAGCTTAAACCCGTCGAAGACCCAGTACTTC. Amino acids: CASSLNPSKTQYF. The chain recombines TRBV7-3 with TRBJ2-5; D not resolved. Trimming pared 1 base from V and 6 bases from J, leaving 9 bases between. Germline loops: CDR1 SGHTA, CDR2 FQGTGA. The CDR3 contains 13 residues.

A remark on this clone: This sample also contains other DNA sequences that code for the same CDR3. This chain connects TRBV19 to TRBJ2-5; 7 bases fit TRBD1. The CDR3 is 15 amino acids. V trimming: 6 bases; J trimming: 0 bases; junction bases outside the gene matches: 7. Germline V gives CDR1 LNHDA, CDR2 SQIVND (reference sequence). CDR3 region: CASSLWDSDQETQYF. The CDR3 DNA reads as TGTGCCAGTAGCCTGTGGGACAGCGACCAAGAGACCCAGTACTTC.

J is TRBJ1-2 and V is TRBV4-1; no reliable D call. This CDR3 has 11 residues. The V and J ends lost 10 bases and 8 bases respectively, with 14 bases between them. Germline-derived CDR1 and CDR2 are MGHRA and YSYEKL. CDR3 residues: CATRGEGGYTF. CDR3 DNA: TGCGCCACCCGGGGAGAAGGCGGCTACACCTTC.